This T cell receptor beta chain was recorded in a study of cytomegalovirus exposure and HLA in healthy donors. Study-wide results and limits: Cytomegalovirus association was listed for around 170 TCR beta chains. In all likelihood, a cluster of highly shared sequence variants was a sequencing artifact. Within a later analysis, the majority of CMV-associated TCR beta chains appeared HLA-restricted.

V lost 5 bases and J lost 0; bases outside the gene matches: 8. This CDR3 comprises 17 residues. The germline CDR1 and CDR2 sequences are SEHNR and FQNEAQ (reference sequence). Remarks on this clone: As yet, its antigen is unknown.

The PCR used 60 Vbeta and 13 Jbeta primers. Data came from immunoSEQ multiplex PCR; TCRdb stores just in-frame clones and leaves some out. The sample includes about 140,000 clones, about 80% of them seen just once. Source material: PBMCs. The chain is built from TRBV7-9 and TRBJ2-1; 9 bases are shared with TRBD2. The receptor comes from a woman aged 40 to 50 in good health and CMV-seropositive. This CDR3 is CASSHGGSGSSYNEQFF. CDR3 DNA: TGTGCCAGCAGCCATGGCGGTAGCGGGAGCTCCTACAATGAGCAGTTCTTC.